A single sample gave rise to the 7 T cell receptor beta chains below, sequenced in a study of cytomegalovirus exposure and HLA in healthy donors. The PCR had 60 Vbeta and 13 Jbeta primers. Clones were sequenced by immunoSEQ multiplex PCR, and TCRdb holds only the in-frame ones, with some missing. The repertoire holds 190,000 or so clones, with about four fifths as singletons. The sequencing input was PBMCs. The receptors here all came from a man in his fifties or sixties in good health and CMV-seronegative.

For the CDR3, the DNA is TGTGCCAGCCGACTAGCGGGTACGAACACCGGGGAGCTGTTTTTT. It translates to CASRLAGTNTGELFF. J is TRBJ2-2 and V is TRBV7-9; 10 positions agree with TRBD2. CDR3 length: 15 amino acids. Germline CDR1 reads SEHNR; CDR2 reads FQNEAQ (reference sequence). V lost 8 bases, J lost 0 bases, and 3 bases stayed unmatched.

The V and J genes are TRBV7-2 and TRBJ1-2; tentative D call: TRBD1 (6 bases). This CDR3 is built from 13 residues. V was clipped by 2 bases and J by 7 bases, with 11 bases between them. CDR1 and CDR2 (germline): SGHTA, FQGNSA. The CDR3 sequence: CASSLPGAFGYTF. CDR3 sequence (DNA): TGTGCCAGCAGCTTACCAGGGGCCTTTGGCTACACCTTC.

This chain links TRBV18 with TRBJ2-3; tentative D call: TRBD2 (6 bases). Germline V gene sequence: CDR1 KGHSH, CDR2 LQKENI. CDR3 length: 16 amino acids. The V and J ends lost 0 bases and 2 bases respectively, with 12 bases between them. CDR3 region: CASSPPALAITDTQYF. The CDR3 DNA is TGTGCCAGCTCACCACCGGCACTAGCTATCACAGATACGCAGTATTTT.

This clone has only one observation. One end of the junction is discordant with germline, which a read error may explain. The V call is TRBV5-1, the J call TRBJ1-3; weak D call: TRBD1 (5 bases). Germline values: CDR1 SGHRS, CDR2 YFSETQ. The CDR3 is made up of 15 amino acids. The DNA of the CDR3 is TGCGCCAGCAGCCGGACGGGGGACTCTGGGAACACCATATATTTT. Protein product: CASSRTGDSGNTIYF.

This clone was counted a few times. The chain links TRBV6-6 to TRBJ2-7; 9 bases are a match to TRBD2. V was pared by 6 bases and J by 2 bases, with 8 bases of the junction left unmatched. The CDR3 loop spans 15 amino acids. Germline lookup yields CDR1 MNHNY and CDR2 SVGAGI (reference sequence). The CDR3 sequence is CASSFPTSGAYEQYF. CDR3 sequence (DNA): TGTGCCAGCAGCTTCCCGACTAGCGGAGCCTACGAGCAGTACTTC.

This clone was observed once. The genes are TRBV4-1 and TRBJ2-4, with D maybe TRBD2 (6 bases). Germline lookup yields CDR1 MGHRA and CDR2 YSYEKL. V was pared by 0 bases and J by 0 bases, with 12 bases between. The CDR3 is 17 residues long. The CDR3 sequence is CASSQDGDSGAKNIQYF. In DNA form, the CDR3 reads TGCGCCAGCAGCCAAGATGGGGATAGCGGAGCCAAAAACATTCAGTACTTC.

The V and J genes are TRBV5-1 and TRBJ2-3, with 7 bases matching TRBD1. CDR3 length: 15 amino acids. Trimming took 0 bases from V and 6 from J; bases not matched to a gene: 7. Germline V gene lookup returns CDR1 SGHRS and CDR2 YFSETQ. CDR3 in DNA: TGCGCCAGCAGCTTGGGACAGGGATTGTTGGATACGCAGTATTTT. This translates into CASSLGQGLLDTQYF.